The source of this T cell receptor beta chain is a study of T cells after somatic rescue of genetic block. Only in-frame clones appear in the TCRdb table, and some are missing; sequencing was by immunoSEQ multiplex PCR. The data contain more than 13,000 clones, roughly 72% of them singletons. Trimming removed 2 bases at V and 6 bases at J, with 19 bases between. The CDR3 is made up of 16 amino acids. The germline V gene has CDR1 GTSNPN and CDR2 SVGIG (reference sequence). This clone is medium-sized by share. The sample comprised peripheral blood mononuclear cells (PBMCs). This TCR was sampled from a boy younger than 18. The chain joins TRBV30 to TRBJ1-4; D possibly corresponds to TRBD1 (5 bases). DNA for the CDR3: TGTGCCTGGAGTTCACCACCGGGACCACTTGATGAAAAACTGTTTTTT. Protein product: CAWSSPPGPLDEKLFF.